This TCR beta chain was recovered during a study of blood T cell repertoires in COVID-19. Study overall: Samples came from the United States, Italy and Spain, spanning acute and convalescent COVID-19. The cDNA or gDNA used as material had been derived from T cells, B-cell-depleted T cells, or PBMCs.

Authors' analysis steps: Nucleated cell counts were estimated from reference gene primer amplification. Clones were read by immunoSEQ multiplex PCR, and TCRdb kept only the in-frame ones, dropping some. The DNA was the basis for D and trimming; V, J and clone size are from that table. The table includes hundreds of thousands of clones, 88% detected once. V dropped 0 bases and J dropped 3 bases, with 12 bases sitting between them. CDR1 and CDR2 from the germline V gene are SGHDN and FVKESK. The CDR3 is 15 residues long. This sequence originates from a woman in her seventies with COVID-19, enrolled during active disease. The sample consisted of peripheral blood. This sequence joins TRBV14 and TRBJ2-7; D unclear. CDR3 in amino acids: CASSQDFSRHYEQYF. In nucleotides, the CDR3 is TGTGCCAGCAGCCAAGATTTTTCTAGGCACTACGAGCAGTACTTC.